This T cell receptor (beta chain) was profiled in a study of PD-L1 blockade in urothelial cancer. Study-level background: At 6 weeks and at 3 weeks (second dose) after treatment start, blood was analyzed. Findings and limits, study-wide: Patients with durable benefit had greater blood expansion of tumor-associated TCR clones 3 weeks into treatment.

This CDR3 spans 13 amino acids. Trimming took off 2 bases at V and 5 bases at J, with 7 bases between the two ends. From germline, CDR1 is SEHNR and CDR2 FQNEAQ (reference sequence). Sequencing used immunoSEQ multiplex PCR; TCRdb keeps in-frame clones, though not all of them. The sample has about 74,000 clones, 90% seen once. This sample's time point: pretreatment peripheral blood. A word on this clone: What it binds is unknown.

V usage is TRBV7-9 and J usage is TRBJ1-5; D call uncertain. Sequenced here: PBMCs, sampled around atezolizumab (anti-PD-L1) treatment. The receptor's source is a man between 65 and 85 years old with urothelial cancer. The DNA for the CDR3 is TGTGCCAGCAGCTTATTATCTGATCAGCCCCAGCATTTT. This codes for CASSLLSDQPQHF. The variable domain in full, completed from reference TRBV7-9 and TRBJ1-5, reads DTGVSQNPRHKITKRGQNVTFRCDPISEHNRLYWYRQTLGQGPEFLTYFQNEAQLEKSRLLSDRFSAERPKGSFSTLEIQRTEQGDSAMYLCASSLLSDQPQHFGDGTRLSIL.